Here is one T cell receptor beta chain with its context. The sample belongs to a study of control samples from healthy donors and cancer patients. V gave up 5 bases and J gave up 8 bases, with 10 bases separating them. The CDR3 is 12 amino acids. Germline V gene sequence: CDR1 MNHEY, CDR2 SMNVEV (reference sequence). TCRdb keeps only in-frame clones here, not all; method: immunoSEQ multiplex PCR. The table records about 55,000 clones, approximately 94% of them present only once. Sequenced input: blood. This clonotype was sampled from a woman under 30 in good health. The chain employs TRBV27 and TRBJ2-1; D possibly corresponds to TRBD2 (6 bases). The CDR3 DNA sequence: TGTGCCAGCAGTCCGACTAGTTATGAGCAGTTCTTC. Translation gives CASSPTSYEQFF.